These 5 T cell receptor beta chains were all obtained from the same sample, sequenced in a study of T cell responses to AZD1222 COVID-19 vaccine. The table came from immunoSEQ multiplex PCR; TCRdb's copy has only in-frame clones and leaves some out. Among about 190,000 clones listed, around 93% were seen once. The source was peripheral blood, collected on day 0 of AZD1222 vaccination. All receptors derive from an adult in good health.

This chain connects TRBV6-5 to TRBJ1-1; D not certain. V lost 0 bases and J 2 bases, leaving 10 bases between the germline ends. CDR3 length equals 15 residues. Germline values: CDR1 MNHEY, CDR2 SVGAGI. The chain's CDR3 is CASSYSNMVNTEAFF. The DNA of the CDR3 is TGTGCCAGCAGTTACTCGAATATGGTTAACACTGAAGCTTTCTTT.

The V and J genes are TRBV2 and TRBJ2-7, with D uncertain. V was trimmed by 3 bases and J by 6 bases, leaving 9 bases between them. Germline CDR1 reads SNHLY; CDR2 reads FYNNEI. The CDR3 runs 12 residues. The DNA of the CDR3 is TGTGCCAGCAGTGACAGTATCCTCGAGCAGTACTTC. Translating gives CASSDSILEQYF.

This sequence joins TRBV12-3 or TRBV12-4 and TRBJ1-5; possibly TRBD1 for D (6 bases). This CDR3 region has 13 residues. The ends were cut back, 5 bases at V and 7 bases at J, with 12 bases in the middle. The CDR3 is CASSPGTLQPQHF. The CDR3 DNA follows: TGTGCCAGCAGTCCCGGGACACTCCAGCCCCAGCATTTT.

The V and J genes are TRBV7-9 and TRBJ2-7; TRBD2 is a possible D gene (5 bases). The CDR3 extends over 15 amino acids. CDR1 is SEHNR and CDR2 is FQNEAQ in the germline V gene (reference sequence). The V end was cut by 4 bases, the J end by 9 bases, with 22 bases between. CDR3 in amino acids: CASSSSLRPGAVQYF. DNA of the CDR3: TGTGCCAGCAGCTCCTCACTTCGCCCCGGAGCGGTGCAGTACTTC.

The chain links TRBV15 to TRBJ1-6; 7 bases are a match to TRBD1. This CDR3 region has 17 residues. V shed 3 bases and J 0 bases; nucleotides not matched to a gene: 5. Germline V gene data show CDR1 as LNHNV and CDR2 as YYDKDF (reference sequence). CDR3 sequence: CATSSRQGNSYNSPLHF. CDR3 bases: TGTGCCACCAGCAGTCGACAGGGCAACTCCTATAATTCACCCCTCCACTTT. The full variable domain, rest sourced from reference TRBV15 and TRBJ1-6, is DAMVIQNPRYQVTQFGKPVTLSCSQTLNHNVMYWYQQKSSQAPKLLFHYYDKDFNNEADTPDNFQSRRPNTSFCFLDIRSPGLGDTAMYLCATSSRQGNSYNSPLHFGNGTRLTVT.